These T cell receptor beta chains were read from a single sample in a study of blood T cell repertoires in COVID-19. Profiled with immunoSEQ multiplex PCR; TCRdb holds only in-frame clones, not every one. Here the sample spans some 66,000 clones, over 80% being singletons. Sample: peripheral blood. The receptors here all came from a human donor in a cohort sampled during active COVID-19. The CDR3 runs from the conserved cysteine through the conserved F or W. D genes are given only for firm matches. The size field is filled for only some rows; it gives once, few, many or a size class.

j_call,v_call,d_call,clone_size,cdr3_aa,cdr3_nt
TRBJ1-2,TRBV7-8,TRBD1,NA,CASSLAGTGGNGYTF,TGTGCCAGCAGCTTAGCCGGGACAGGGGGCAACGGCTACACCTTC
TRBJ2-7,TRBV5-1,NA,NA,CASSTSPGRTFDEQYF,TGCGCCAGCAGCACCTCGCCGGGTCGTACGTTCGACGAGCAGTACTTC
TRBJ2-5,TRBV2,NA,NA,CASSEDPGGLGTQYF,TGTGCCAGCAGTGAAGACCCCGGAGGGCTGGGGACCCAGTACTTC
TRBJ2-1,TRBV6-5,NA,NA,CASSYSDEQFF,TGTGCCAGCAGTTACTCCGATGAGCAGTTCTTC
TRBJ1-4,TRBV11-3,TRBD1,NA,CASSPGQGGDEKLFF,TGTGCCAGCAGCCCCGGACAGGGCGGGGATGAAAAACTGTTTTTT
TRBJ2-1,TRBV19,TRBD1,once,CASSFLDRDNEQFF,TGTGCCAGTAGTTTTTTGGACAGGGATAATGAGCAGTTCTTC
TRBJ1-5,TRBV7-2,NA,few,CASSLGGTSNQPQHF,TGTGCCAGCAGCTTAGGGGGCACAAGCAATCAGCCCCAGCATTTT
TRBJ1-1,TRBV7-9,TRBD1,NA,CASRRIQTGGTEAFF,TGTGCCAGCAGACGTATACAGACAGGGGGTACTGAAGCTTTCTTT
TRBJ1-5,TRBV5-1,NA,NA,CASSPRPGGVNQPQHF,TGCGCCAGCAGCCCCCGTCCGGGGGGCGTCAATCAGCCCCAGCATTTT
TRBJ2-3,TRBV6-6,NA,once,CASTQTSAPYF,TGTGCCAGCACCCAGACTAGTGCCCCGTATTTT
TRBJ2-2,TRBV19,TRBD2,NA,CASVSGRASTGELFF,TGTGCCAGTGTTAGCGGGAGGGCCTCTACCGGGGAGCTGTTTTTT
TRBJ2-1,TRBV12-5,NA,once,CASGPGDQADYNEQFF,TGTGCTAGTGGTCCAGGGGACCAAGCCGACTACAATGAGCAGTTCTTC
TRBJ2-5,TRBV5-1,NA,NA,CASSALVLGAETQYF,TGCGCCAGCAGCGCATTAGTATTGGGCGCAGAGACCCAGTACTTC
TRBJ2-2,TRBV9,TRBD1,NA,CASSRGQAKNTGELFF,TGTGCCAGCAGCAGAGGACAGGCGAAGAACACCGGGGAGCTGTTTTTT
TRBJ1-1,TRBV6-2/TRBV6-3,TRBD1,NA,CASSTRDRGQGEAFF,TGTGCCAGCAGTACTCGGGACAGGGGGCAAGGTGAAGCTTTCTTT
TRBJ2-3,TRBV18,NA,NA,CASSPAGWDTQYF,TGTGCCAGCTCACCAGCAGGGTGGGATACGCAGTATTTT